The 15 T cell receptor beta chains in this list originate from one sample, sequenced in a study of blood T cell repertoires in COVID-19. Assay: immunoSEQ multiplex PCR; the TCRdb copy retains only in-frame clones and omits some. Altogether about 110,000 clones are present, over 75% being singletons, with the ten largest covering roughly 19%. Sequenced material: peripheral blood. The receptors come from a man in his sixties or seventies with active or convalescent COVID-19.

The chain is built from TRBV5-1 and TRBJ2-2; 8 bases match TRBD1. The V gene's germline CDR1 is SGHRS and CDR2 YFSETQ. Trimming cost V 7 bases and J 3 bases; bases outside gene matches: 8. This CDR3 is built from 15 residues. The CDR3 DNA reads TGCGCCAGCGGCTCGGGACAGGCTGACACCGGGGAGCTGTTTTTT. It encodes CASGSGQADTGELFF.

The chain has TRBV5-4 and TRBJ2-5; D might be TRBD2 (6 bases). The CDR3 is 14 amino acids. Germline CDR1 reads SGHNT; CDR2 reads YYREEE (reference sequence). V was shortened by 4 bases and J by 2 bases, with 12 bases between the two germline ends. CDR3 in amino acids: CASSPRGIQETQYF. CDR3 nucleotides: TGTGCCAGCAGCCCCCGGGGGATTCAAGAGACCCAGTACTTC.

This clone was counted a single time. This sequence joins TRBV19 and TRBJ1-1, with 7 positions matching TRBD1. CDR1 and CDR2 from the germline V gene are LNHDA and SQIVND (reference sequence). The CDR3 spans 15 residues. The V gene end was trimmed by 10 bases and the J gene end by 0 bases; junction bases not matched to a gene: 11. The CDR3 DNA reads as TGTGCCACTCATCCCGGCAGGGGGATGAACACTGAAGCTTTCTTT. This translates into CATHPGRGMNTEAFF.

This chain uses TRBV30 with TRBJ1-5; unclear D gene. Trimming took off 0 bases at V and 4 bases at J, with 7 bases between the two ends. Germline CDR1 and CDR2: GTSNPN and SVGIG (reference sequence). The CDR3 runs 13 residues. CDR3 nucleotides: TGTGCCTGGAGTGTAAACCGGAATCAGCCCCAGCATTTT. Its translation: CAWSVNRNQPQHF.

This clone showed up just a few times. The genes are TRBV5-1 and TRBJ1-1; 7 nucleotides match TRBD1. Germline assignment: CDR1 SGHRS and CDR2 YFSETQ. The CDR3 loop spans 14 amino acids. V was clipped by 0 bases and J by 4 bases; unmatched bases: 3. The CDR3 DNA sequence: TGCGCCAGCAGCTTGGGGGACAGTAGCACTGAAGCTTTCTTT. This sequence encodes CASSLGDSSTEAFF. The full variable domain, in which reference TRBV5-1 and TRBJ1-1 provide the parts outside the CDR3, is KAGVTQTPRYLIKTRGQQVTLSCSPISGHRSVSWYQQTPGQGLQFLFEYFSETQRNKGNFPGRFSGRQFSNSRSEMNVSTLELGDSALYLCASSLGDSSTEAFFGQGTRLTVV.

The chain combines TRBV7-2 with TRBJ1-1; D ambiguous. The germline V gene encodes CDR1 SGHTA and CDR2 FQGNSA. The CDR3 loop spans 16 amino acids. V dropped 2 bases and J dropped 2 bases, with 15 bases sitting between them. The CDR3 nucleotides read TGTGCCAGCAGCTTACGAGGCCGGGGAGGCAACACTGAAGCTTTCTTT. Encoded protein: CASSLRGRGGNTEAFF.

The CDR3 reads CASSQPGLASNEQFF. In DNA, the CDR3 is TGTGCCAGCTCACAGCCGGGACTAGCGAGTAATGAGCAGTTCTTC. This chain links TRBV18 with TRBJ2-1, with 10 bases lining up with TRBD2. The CDR3 extends over 15 amino acids. With V trimmed by 4 bases and J by 7 bases, 7 bases remained unmatched. CDR1 is KGHSH, CDR2 LQKENI, per germline.

The CDR3 protein is CASSGSPGTGRPEAFF. CDR3 sequence (DNA): TGTGCCAGCAGTGGATCCCCCGGGACAGGGAGACCTGAAGCTTTCTTT. The chain is built from TRBV6-1 and TRBJ1-1; 9 positions match TRBD1. This CDR3 region has 16 residues. Germline V lookup: CDR1 MNHNS, CDR2 SASEGT. Unmatched junction bases numbered 12, after V lost 4 bases and J lost 6 bases.

This clone was recorded a few times. The chain recombines TRBV5-1 with TRBJ1-5; D is ambiguous. Germline-derived CDR1 and CDR2 are SGHRS and YFSETQ. CDR3 size: 15 residues. V was pared by 0 bases and J by 2 bases, with 9 bases between. The CDR3 region has the DNA TGCGCCAGCAGCTTGGAGGGAGGTGGCAATCAGCCCCAGCATTTT. This encodes CASSLEGGGNQPQHF. The full variable domain, with the rest looked up from reference TRBV5-1 and TRBJ1-5, is KAGVTQTPRYLIKTRGQQVTLSCSPISGHRSVSWYQQTPGQGLQFLFEYFSETQRNKGNFPGRFSGRQFSNSRSEMNVSTLELGDSALYLCASSLEGGGNQPQHFGDGTRLSIL.

This clone was observed a handful of times. As DNA, the CDR3 is TGCGCCAGCAGCCAAGATTCCTATTTGAGGGGCTACACCTTC. It encodes CASSQDSYLRGYTF. V usage is TRBV4-1 and J usage is TRBJ1-2; D is ambiguous. CDR1 and CDR2 (germline): MGHRA, YSYEKL. The CDR3 runs to 14 residues. Trimming left V 0 bases short and J 8 bases short, with 13 bases between.

The chain couples TRBV30 to TRBJ1-1, with a weak D call TRBD1 (5 bases). V lost 0 bases, J lost 0 bases, and 8 bases lay in between. This CDR3 has 14 residues. CDR1 is GTSNPN, CDR2 SVGIG, per germline (reference sequence). Written as DNA, the CDR3 is TGTGCCTGGAGTGTCGACAGCATGAACACTGAAGCTTTCTTT. Its translation is CAWSVDSMNTEAFF.

V usage is TRBV10-2 and J usage is TRBJ2-1; 11 positions match TRBD2. V lost 3 bases to trimming and J lost 7 bases; unmatched junction nucleotides: 2. The CDR3 runs 14 residues. Germline CDR1 WSHSY, CDR2 SAAADI. CDR3 residues: CASSDSGGANEQFF. CDR3 DNA sequence: TGCGCCAGCAGTGATAGCGGGGGGGCGAATGAGCAGTTCTTC.

The rearrangement links TRBV5-1 to TRBJ1-3; maybe TRBD1 (5 bases). The V gene's germline CDR1 is SGHRS and CDR2 YFSETQ. Deletions cut 4 bases from V and 1 base from J, with 15 bases between. This CDR3 region has 16 residues. The CDR3 DNA follows: TGCGCCAGCAGCGTTCTAGGGGTTAGGTCTGGAAACACCATATATTTT. Its translation is CASSVLGVRSGNTIYF. The full variable domain, with the rest looked up from reference TRBV5-1 and TRBJ1-3, is KAGVTQTPRYLIKTRGQQVTLSCSPISGHRSVSWYQQTPGQGLQFLFEYFSETQRNKGNFPGRFSGRQFSNSRSEMNVSTLELGDSALYLCASSVLGVRSGNTIYFGEGSWLTVV.

The gene calls are TRBV2 and TRBJ1-2, with D possibly being TRBD1 (5 bases). This CDR3 contains 14 residues. Trimming shortened V by 4 bases and J by 8 bases, and 17 bases separated the two germline ends. The germline V gene encodes CDR1 SNHLY and CDR2 FYNNEI. The CDR3 here is CASSGTGTVEGYTF. CDR3 sequence (DNA): TGTGCCAGCAGTGGAACCGGGACTGTAGAAGGCTACACCTTC.

V usage is TRBV10-3 and J usage is TRBJ2-1, with a tentative D call TRBD1 (6 bases). CDR1 and CDR2 (germline): ENHRY, SYGVKD. This CDR3 comprises 14 residues. V shed 6 bases and J shed 3 bases, with 12 bases lying between them. CDR3 residues: CAISPGTSYNEQFF. For the CDR3, the DNA is TGTGCCATCAGCCCCGGGACAAGCTACAATGAGCAGTTCTTC.